What follows are 25 T cell receptor beta chains derived from one specimen sequenced in a study of blood T cell repertoires in COVID-19. Data came from immunoSEQ multiplex PCR; TCRdb stores just in-frame clones and leaves some out. The sample lists under 300,000 clones, about 82% seen once, with approximately 13% in the top ten. What was sequenced was peripheral blood. These receptors were taken from a man at least 80 years old with acute or convalescent COVID-19.

The J gene is TRBJ2-1, the V gene TRBV5-1, with unresolved D. Germline CDR1 SGHRS, CDR2 YFSETQ. The V end was cut by 6 bases, the J end by 7 bases, with 14 bases between. This CDR3 has 13 residues. Here the CDR3 reads CASKPALGNEQFF. The CDR3 DNA is TGCGCCAGCAAGCCAGCGCTTGGGAATGAGCAGTTCTTC.

The gene calls are TRBV6-5 and TRBJ1-1; a weak D match, TRBD1 (5 bases). The CDR3 has 13 residues. Germline lookup yields CDR1 MNHEY and CDR2 SVGAGI. V dropped 4 bases and J dropped 4 bases, with 10 bases sitting between them. CDR3 DNA sequence: TGTGCCAGCAGTTTAGGGGCCCTCACTGAAGCTTTCTTT. The encoded protein is CASSLGALTEAFF.

In its sample, this clone was seen once. The chain combines TRBV7-9 with TRBJ2-7; TRBD2 matches 13 bases. Germline loops: CDR1 SEHNR, CDR2 FQNEAQ (reference sequence). This CDR3 comprises 16 residues. V lost 5 bases, J lost 5 bases, and 9 bases stayed unmatched. The CDR3 bases are TGTGCCAGCAGCAAGACTAGCGGGGGGTCGTTGGACGAGCAGTACTTC. It translates to CASSKTSGGSLDEQYF.

The V call is TRBV14, the J call TRBJ2-2; tentatively, D is TRBD2 (6 bases). V dropped 5 bases and J dropped 7 bases, with 17 bases sitting between them. The CDR3 loop spans 15 amino acids. Germline CDR1 SGHDN, CDR2 FVKESK. CDR3 nucleotide sequence: TGTGCCAGCAGCTACTCCCGGGACTTCGACGGGGAGCTGTTTTTT. It yields the protein CASSYSRDFDGELFF.

In its sample, this clone was seen once. The chain carries TRBV2 and TRBJ2-1; D possibly corresponds to TRBD2 (5 bases). The CDR3 runs to 14 residues. V shed 4 bases and J shed 5 bases, with 12 bases lying between them. Germline CDR1 reads SNHLY; CDR2 reads FYNNEI. CDR3 DNA: TGTGCCAGCAGTGCCGCGCAGACTAACAATGAGCAGTTCTTC. It specifies CASSAAQTNNEQFF.

The gene calls are TRBV5-1 and TRBJ1-2, with 7 bases that match TRBD1. The germline V gene has CDR1 SGHRS and CDR2 YFSETQ. Trimming took 3 bases from V and 5 from J; bases not matched to a gene: 13. The CDR3 covers 16 residues. The CDR3 nucleotides are TGCGCCAGCAGCTCCCTCCCGGGGACAGCGATATATGGCTACACCTTC. Protein product: CASSSLPGTAIYGYTF. Together with reference TRBV5-1 and TRBJ1-2, the CDR3 gives the full variable domain: KAGVTQTPRYLIKTRGQQVTLSCSPISGHRSVSWYQQTPGQGLQFLFEYFSETQRNKGNFPGRFSGRQFSNSRSEMNVSTLELGDSALYLCASSSLPGTAIYGYTFGSGTRLTVV.

This clone turned up a few times. The chain is built from TRBV19 and TRBJ1-5, with 12 positions matching TRBD1. The V gene end was trimmed by 5 bases and the J gene end by 2 bases; junction bases not matched to a gene: 7. Germline lookup yields CDR1 LNHDA and CDR2 SQIVND (reference sequence). CDR3 length: 17 residues. The CDR3 here is CASSPRDRGRGNQPQHF. The CDR3 coding sequence is TGTGCCAGTAGTCCTCGGGACAGGGGGCGAGGCAATCAGCCCCAGCATTTT.

This clone was counted once. The V and J genes are TRBV9 and TRBJ2-7; 7 positions match TRBD1. Germline V gene lookup returns CDR1 SGDLS and CDR2 YYNGEE. This CDR3 comprises 15 residues. Trimming cost V 4 bases and J 6 bases; bases outside gene matches: 13. The CDR3 sequence: CASSTTIHRGSEQYF. The CDR3 region has the DNA TGTGCCAGCAGCACAACCATTCACAGGGGAAGCGAGCAGTACTTC.

This chain links TRBV7-2 with TRBJ1-2; the D is unclear. The CDR3 covers 14 residues. V lost 5 bases and J lost 8, with 18 bases in between. Germline CDR1 reads SGHTA; CDR2 reads FQGNSA. The CDR3 here is CASSPTQTSVGYTF. The CDR3 nucleotides are TGTGCCAGCAGCCCGACCCAGACATCGGTCGGCTACACCTTC.

The genes are TRBV29-1 and TRBJ2-1; the match to TRBD2 covers 7 bases. V shed 1 base and J 0 bases; nucleotides not matched to a gene: 6. The CDR3 covers 16 residues. Germline CDR1 reads SQVTM; CDR2 reads ANQGSEA. In DNA, the CDR3 is TGCAGCGTTGAAGGTCGACAGCGGGACTCCTACAATGAGCAGTTCTTC. It translates to CSVEGRQRDSYNEQFF.

This chain uses TRBV24-1 with TRBJ1-2; D might be TRBD1 (6 bases). The CDR3 spans 17 residues. The V end was cut by 3 bases, the J end by 5 bases, with 21 bases between. Germline assignment: CDR1 KGHDR and CDR2 SFDVKD. CDR3 bases: TGTGCCACCAGTGATCTATTCCCCCCACGGACAGTTTATGGCTACACCTTC. Residues: CATSDLFPPRTVYGYTF.

The genes are TRBV27 and TRBJ2-7; 7 bases fit TRBD2. The germline CDR1 and CDR2 sequences are MNHEY and SMNVEV (reference sequence). The junction had 4 bases not matched to a gene; V was cut back by 2 bases and J by 3 bases. CDR3 size: 14 residues. In nucleotides, the CDR3 is TGTGCCAGCAGTTTAGCCGGACTAGTCTACGAGCAGTACTTC. Translation gives CASSLAGLVYEQYF.

The rearrangement links TRBV24-1 to TRBJ2-1; 7 bases match TRBD2. Germline-derived CDR1 and CDR2 are KGHDR and SFDVKD. This CDR3 is 15 amino acids long. V lost 3 bases and J lost 6; bases outside the gene matches: 7. The CDR3 sequence is CATSDIAGVTNEQFF. CDR3 coding DNA: TGTGCCACCAGTGATATTGCGGGGGTTACCAATGAGCAGTTCTTC.

The chain has TRBV9 and TRBJ1-3; D gene unclear. Trimming removed 0 bases from V and 3 bases from J, with 10 bases in between. The germline V gene encodes CDR1 SGDLS and CDR2 YYNGEE. The CDR3 length is 15 residues. The CDR3 DNA sequence: TGTGCCAGCAGCGTAGACGGGTTGGATGGAAACACCATATATTTT. This translates into CASSVDGLDGNTIYF.

This chain connects TRBV3-1 (or the pseudogene TRBV3-2) to TRBJ2-7; TRBD2 might be the D (5 bases). The germline gives CDR1 LGHDT, CDR2 YNNKEL (reference sequence). This CDR3 has 14 amino acids. V was clipped by 4 bases and J by 7 bases, with 17 bases between them. CDR3 sequence: CASSPWSASGEQYF. DNA of the CDR3: TGTGCCAGCAGCCCGTGGAGTGCCTCGGGAGAGCAGTACTTC.

The table lists this clone with a count of one. CDR3 amino acids: CAISGWANTEAFF. The CDR3 DNA is TGTGCCATCAGTGGATGGGCGAACACTGAAGCTTTCTTT. This sequence joins TRBV10-3 and TRBJ1-1, with D unclear. This CDR3 comprises 13 residues. Between the trimmed V and J ends, which lost 4 bases and 1 base, there was a span of 7 bases. Germline V CDR1 and CDR2: ENHRY, SYGVKD.

This chain connects TRBV11-3 to TRBJ2-1; D is perhaps TRBD2 (6 bases). CDR1 is SGHNT, CDR2 YENEEA, per germline. The V and J ends lost 3 bases and 9 bases respectively, with 12 bases between them. The CDR3 is 13 amino acids. The CDR3 sequence: CASSLGGRGEQFF. The CDR3 bases are TGTGCCAGCAGCTTGGGGGGAAGAGGTGAGCAGTTCTTC.

This rearrangement joins TRBV4-1 to TRBJ2-3; weak D call: TRBD1 (6 bases). Trimming cost V 0 bases and J 3 bases, with 22 bases left between them. CDR1 is MGHRA and CDR2 is YSYEKL in the germline V gene. The length of the CDR3 is 19 residues. CDR3 region: CASSQDFAPAGVRTDTQYF. CDR3 coding DNA: TGCGCCAGCAGCCAAGATTTCGCTCCCGCAGGGGTGAGAACAGATACGCAGTATTTT.

The chain carries TRBV29-1 and TRBJ1-4; 7 bases agree with TRBD1. With 5 bases clipped from V and 8 bases from J, the junction kept 11 bases outside the gene matches. Germline CDR1 SQVTM, CDR2 ANQGSEA. The CDR3 covers 14 residues. Written as DNA, the CDR3 is TGCAGCGTTCCCTCTGGGACAGTAGACGAAAAACTGTTTTTT. This encodes CSVPSGTVDEKLFF.

The chain carries TRBV25-1 and TRBJ1-5; TRBD1 agrees at 8 bases. Germline V CDR1 and CDR2: MGHDK, SYGVNS. The CDR3 is 13 residues long. Losses at the gene ends were 9 bases for V and 4 bases for J; bases not matched to a gene: 5. CDR3 sequence (DNA): TGTGCCAGTTGGACAGGGACAAATCAGCCCCAGCATTTT. Protein product: CASWTGTNQPQHF.

The rearrangement joins TRBV5-6 to TRBJ2-2, with 8 bases matching TRBD2. In germline, CDR1 is SGHDT, CDR2 YYEEEE. This CDR3 contains 16 residues. After removal of 4 bases from V and 0 bases from J, the junction contained 5 bases not matched to a gene. The CDR3 nucleotides read TGTGCCAGCAGCCCCAGGGGACTAGCGAACACCGGGGAGCTGTTTTTT. This translates into CASSPRGLANTGELFF.

Concerning this clone: The same CDR3 also results from other DNA sequences found in this sample. V gene TRBV3-1 (or the pseudogene TRBV3-2) combines with J gene TRBJ1-1, with D maybe TRBD1 (5 bases). Per germline, CDR1 LGHDT and CDR2 YNNKEL (reference sequence). Trimming cost V 1 base and J 5 bases, with 11 bases left between them. CDR3 size: 14 residues. CDR3 protein: CASSQVGGETEAFF. The CDR3, as DNA: TGTGCCAGCAGCCAAGTCGGGGGGGAGACTGAAGCTTTCTTT.

This clone was observed a single time. This chain links TRBV19 with TRBJ1-6; TRBD1 aligns across 7 bases. After removal of 7 bases from V and 0 bases from J, the junction contained 9 bases not matched to a gene. Germline CDR1 and CDR2: LNHDA and SQIVND (reference sequence). There are 17 residues in the CDR3. The CDR3: CASKGDSLSSYNSPLHF. Written as DNA, the CDR3 is TGTGCCAGTAAGGGGGACAGTCTGAGCTCCTATAATTCACCCCTCCACTTT. The full variable domain, rest sourced from reference TRBV19 and TRBJ1-6, is DGGITQSPKYLFRKEGQNVTLSCEQNLNHDAMYWYRQDPGQGLRLIYYSQIVNDFQKGDIAEGYSVSREKKESFPLTVTSAQKNPTAFYLCASKGDSLSSYNSPLHFGNGTRLTVT.

In this sample, this clone turned up a few times. The CDR3 sequence is CASVGRVGRTEAFF. In DNA form, the CDR3 reads TGTGCCAGCGTGGGGAGGGTCGGGCGGACTGAAGCTTTCTTT. V gene TRBV2 combines with J gene TRBJ1-1; D gene ambiguous. The CDR3 is 14 residues long. Germline V CDR1 and CDR2: SNHLY, FYNNEI. V dropped 8 bases and J dropped 5 bases, with 18 bases sitting between them.

The chain joins TRBV28 to TRBJ1-6; D might be TRBD1 (6 bases). CDR1 and CDR2 (germline): MDHEN, SYDVKM. V was clipped by 3 bases and J by 8 bases, with 14 bases between them. The CDR3 sequence is 15 residues long. The CDR3 protein is CASSLQGFWDSPLHF. The DNA for the CDR3 is TGTGCCAGCAGTTTGCAGGGGTTCTGGGATTCACCCCTCCACTTT.